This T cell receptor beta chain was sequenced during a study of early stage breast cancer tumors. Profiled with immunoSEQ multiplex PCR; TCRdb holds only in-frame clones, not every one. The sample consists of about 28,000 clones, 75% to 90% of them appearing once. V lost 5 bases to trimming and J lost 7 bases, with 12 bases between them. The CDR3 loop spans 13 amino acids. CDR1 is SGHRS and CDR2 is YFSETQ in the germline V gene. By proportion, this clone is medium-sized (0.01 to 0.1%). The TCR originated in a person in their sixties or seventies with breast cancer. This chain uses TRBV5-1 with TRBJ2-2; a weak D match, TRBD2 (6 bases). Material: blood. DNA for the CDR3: TGCGCCAGCAGGACCAGGGAGGACGGGGAGCTGTTTTTT. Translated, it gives CASRTREDGELFF.